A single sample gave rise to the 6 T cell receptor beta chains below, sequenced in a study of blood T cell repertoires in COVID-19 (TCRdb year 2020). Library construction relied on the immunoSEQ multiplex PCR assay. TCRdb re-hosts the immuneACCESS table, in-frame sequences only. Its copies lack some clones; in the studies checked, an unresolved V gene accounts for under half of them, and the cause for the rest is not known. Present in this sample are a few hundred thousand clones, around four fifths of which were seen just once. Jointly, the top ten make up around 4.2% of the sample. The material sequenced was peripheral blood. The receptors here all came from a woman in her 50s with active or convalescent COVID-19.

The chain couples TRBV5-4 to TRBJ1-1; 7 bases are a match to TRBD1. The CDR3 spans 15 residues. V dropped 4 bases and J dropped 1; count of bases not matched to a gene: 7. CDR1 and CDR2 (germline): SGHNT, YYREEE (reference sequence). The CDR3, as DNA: TGTGCCAGCAGCCCCGGAGGGGGCAGGAACACTGAAGCTTTCTTT. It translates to CASSPGGGRNTEAFF. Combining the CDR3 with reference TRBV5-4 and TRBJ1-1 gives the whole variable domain ETGVTQSPTHLIKTRGQQVTLRCSSQSGHNTVSWYQQALGQGPQFIFQYYREEENGRGNFPPRFSGLQFPNYSSELNVNALELDDSALYLCASSPGGGRNTEAFFGQGTRLTVV.

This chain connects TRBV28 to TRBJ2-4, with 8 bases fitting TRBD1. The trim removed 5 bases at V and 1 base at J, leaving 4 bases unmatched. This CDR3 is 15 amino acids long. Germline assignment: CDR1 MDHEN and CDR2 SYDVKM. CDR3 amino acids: CASSPGGAAKNIQYF. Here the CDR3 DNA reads TGTGCCAGCAGTCCAGGGGGCGCCGCCAAAAACATTCAGTACTTC.

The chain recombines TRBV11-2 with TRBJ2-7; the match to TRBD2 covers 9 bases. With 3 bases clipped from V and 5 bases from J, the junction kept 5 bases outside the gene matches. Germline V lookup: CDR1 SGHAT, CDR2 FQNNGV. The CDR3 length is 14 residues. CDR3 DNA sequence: TGTGCCAGCAGCTTTCGGCGGGAGGGCGACGAGCAGTACTTC. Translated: CASSFRREGDEQYF.

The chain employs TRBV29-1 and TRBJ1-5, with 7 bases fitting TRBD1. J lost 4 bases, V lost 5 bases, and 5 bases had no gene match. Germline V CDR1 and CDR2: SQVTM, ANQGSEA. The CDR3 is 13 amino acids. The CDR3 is CSVSPGQNQPQHF. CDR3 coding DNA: TGCAGCGTTAGTCCGGGACAGAATCAGCCCCAGCATTTT.

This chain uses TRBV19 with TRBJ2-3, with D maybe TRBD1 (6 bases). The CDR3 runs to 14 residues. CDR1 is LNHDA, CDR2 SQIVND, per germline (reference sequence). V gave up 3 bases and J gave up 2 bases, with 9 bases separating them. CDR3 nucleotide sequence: TGTGCCAGTAGTATCCAGGGGTACACAGATACGCAGTATTTT. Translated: CASSIQGYTDTQYF. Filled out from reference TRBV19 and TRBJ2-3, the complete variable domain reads DGGITQSPKYLFRKEGQNVTLSCEQNLNHDAMYWYRQDPGQGLRLIYYSQIVNDFQKGDIAEGYSVSREKKESFPLTVTSAQKNPTAFYLCASSIQGYTDTQYFGPGTRLTVL.

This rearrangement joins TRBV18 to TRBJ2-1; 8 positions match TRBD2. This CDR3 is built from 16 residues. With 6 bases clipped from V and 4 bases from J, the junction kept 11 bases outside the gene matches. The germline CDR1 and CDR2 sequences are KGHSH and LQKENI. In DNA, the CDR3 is TGTGCCAGCTCTCCCCTAGAGCGGGAGTCGTACAATGAGCAGTTCTTC. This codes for CASSPLERESYNEQFF.